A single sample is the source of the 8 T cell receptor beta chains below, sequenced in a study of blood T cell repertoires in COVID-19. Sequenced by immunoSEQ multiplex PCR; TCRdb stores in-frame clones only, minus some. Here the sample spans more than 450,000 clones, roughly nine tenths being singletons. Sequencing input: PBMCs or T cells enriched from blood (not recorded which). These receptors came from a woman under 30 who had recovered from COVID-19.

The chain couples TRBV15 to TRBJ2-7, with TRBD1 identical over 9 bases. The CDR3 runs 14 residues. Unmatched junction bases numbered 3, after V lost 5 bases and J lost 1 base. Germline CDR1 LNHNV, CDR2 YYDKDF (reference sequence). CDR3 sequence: CATSVGTGSYEQYF. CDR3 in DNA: TGTGCCACCAGCGTCGGGACAGGGTCCTACGAGCAGTACTTC. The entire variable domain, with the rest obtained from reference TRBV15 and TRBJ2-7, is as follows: DAMVIQNPRYQVTQFGKPVTLSCSQTLNHNVMYWYQQKSSQAPKLLFHYYDKDFNNEADTPDNFQSRRPNTSFCFLDIRSPGLGDTAMYLCATSVGTGSYEQYFGPGTRLTVT.

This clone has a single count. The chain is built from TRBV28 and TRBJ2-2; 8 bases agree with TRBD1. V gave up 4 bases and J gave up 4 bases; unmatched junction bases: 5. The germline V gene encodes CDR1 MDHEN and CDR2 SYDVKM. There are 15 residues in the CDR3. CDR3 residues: CASSSGGAVTGELFF. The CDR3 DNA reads TGTGCCAGCAGTTCAGGGGGCGCAGTCACCGGGGAGCTGTTTTTT.

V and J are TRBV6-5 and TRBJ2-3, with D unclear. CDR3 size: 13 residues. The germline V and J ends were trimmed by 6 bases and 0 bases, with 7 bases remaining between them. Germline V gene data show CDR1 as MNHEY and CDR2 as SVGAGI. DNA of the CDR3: TGTGCCAGCAGGCGAGGAAGCACAGATACGCAGTATTTT. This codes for CASRRGSTDTQYF.

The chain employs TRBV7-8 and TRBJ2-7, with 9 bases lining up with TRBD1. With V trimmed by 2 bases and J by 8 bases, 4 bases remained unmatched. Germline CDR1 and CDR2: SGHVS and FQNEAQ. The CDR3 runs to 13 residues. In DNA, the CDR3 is TGTGCCAGCAGCTTAAAGACAGGGGGGCAGCAGTACTTC. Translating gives CASSLKTGGQQYF.

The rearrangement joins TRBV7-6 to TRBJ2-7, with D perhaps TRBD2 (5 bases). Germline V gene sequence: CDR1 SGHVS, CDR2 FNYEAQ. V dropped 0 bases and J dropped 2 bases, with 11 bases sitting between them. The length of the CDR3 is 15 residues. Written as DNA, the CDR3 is TGTGCCAGCAGCTTAGCGATCGGGGAAACCTACGAGCAGTACTTC. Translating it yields CASSLAIGETYEQYF.

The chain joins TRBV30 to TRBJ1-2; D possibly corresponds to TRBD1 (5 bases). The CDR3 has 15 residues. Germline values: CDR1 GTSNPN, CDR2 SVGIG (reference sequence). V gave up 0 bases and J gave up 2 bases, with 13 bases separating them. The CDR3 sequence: CAWSVLRGRNYGYTF. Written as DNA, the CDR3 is TGTGCCTGGAGTGTATTACGGGGGAGAAACTATGGCTACACCTTC.

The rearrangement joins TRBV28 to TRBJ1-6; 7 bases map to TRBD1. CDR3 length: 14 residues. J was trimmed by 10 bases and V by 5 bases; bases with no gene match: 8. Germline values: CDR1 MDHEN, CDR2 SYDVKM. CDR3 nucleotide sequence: TGTGCCAGCAGTCCAGGGGGTTTGGAATCACCCCTCCACTTT. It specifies CASSPGGLESPLHF.

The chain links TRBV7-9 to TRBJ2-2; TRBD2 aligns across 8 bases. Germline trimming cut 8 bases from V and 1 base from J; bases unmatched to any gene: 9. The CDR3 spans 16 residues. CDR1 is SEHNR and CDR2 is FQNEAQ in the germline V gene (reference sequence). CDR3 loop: CASGGLAGMNTGELFF. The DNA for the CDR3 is TGTGCCAGCGGGGGTTTAGCGGGGATGAACACCGGGGAGCTGTTTTTT.